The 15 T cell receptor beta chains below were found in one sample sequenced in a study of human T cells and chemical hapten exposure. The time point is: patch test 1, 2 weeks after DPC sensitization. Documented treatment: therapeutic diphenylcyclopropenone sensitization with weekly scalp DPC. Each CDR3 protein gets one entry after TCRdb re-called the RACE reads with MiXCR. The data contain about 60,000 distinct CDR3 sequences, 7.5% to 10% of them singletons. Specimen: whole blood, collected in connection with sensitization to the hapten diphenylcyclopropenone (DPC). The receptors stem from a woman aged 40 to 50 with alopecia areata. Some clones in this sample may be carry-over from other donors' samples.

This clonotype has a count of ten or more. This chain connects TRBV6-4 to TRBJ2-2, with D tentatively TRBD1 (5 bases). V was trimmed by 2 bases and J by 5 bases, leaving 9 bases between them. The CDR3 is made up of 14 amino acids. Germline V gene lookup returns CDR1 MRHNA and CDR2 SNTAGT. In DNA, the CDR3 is TGTGCCAGCAGTGACACGACAGATACCGGGGAGCTGTTTTTT. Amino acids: CASSDTTDTGELFF.

Here the CDR3 DNA reads TGTGCCAGCAGCGTCGGGACAGACTCTGGAAACACCATATATTTT. It encodes CASSVGTDSGNTIYF. The V call is TRBV9, the J call TRBJ1-3, with 7 positions matching TRBD1. CDR3 length equals 15 residues. Trimming at V came to 2 bases and at J to 0 bases, leaving 2 bases not matched to a gene. The germline V gene has CDR1 SGDLS and CDR2 YYNGEE.

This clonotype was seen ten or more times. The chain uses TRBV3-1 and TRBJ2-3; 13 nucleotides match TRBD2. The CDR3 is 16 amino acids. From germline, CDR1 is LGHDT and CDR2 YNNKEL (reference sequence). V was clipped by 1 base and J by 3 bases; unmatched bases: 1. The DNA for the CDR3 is TGTGCCAGCAGCCAAGGGACTAGCGGGGGAACAGATACGCAGTATTTT. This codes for CASSQGTSGGTDTQYF.

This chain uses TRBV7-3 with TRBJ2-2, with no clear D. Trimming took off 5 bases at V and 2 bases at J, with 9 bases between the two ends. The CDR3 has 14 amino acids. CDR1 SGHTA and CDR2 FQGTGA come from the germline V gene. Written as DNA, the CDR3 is TGTGCCAGCAGCCCCGGGTCTAACACCGGGGAGCTGTTTTTT. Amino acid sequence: CASSPGSNTGELFF.

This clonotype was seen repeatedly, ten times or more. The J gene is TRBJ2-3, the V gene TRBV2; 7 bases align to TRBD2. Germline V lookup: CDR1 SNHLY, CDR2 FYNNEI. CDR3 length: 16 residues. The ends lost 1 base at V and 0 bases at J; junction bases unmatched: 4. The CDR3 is CASSEVASGSTDTQYF. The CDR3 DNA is TGTGCCAGCAGTGAAGTCGCTAGCGGTAGCACAGATACGCAGTATTTT.

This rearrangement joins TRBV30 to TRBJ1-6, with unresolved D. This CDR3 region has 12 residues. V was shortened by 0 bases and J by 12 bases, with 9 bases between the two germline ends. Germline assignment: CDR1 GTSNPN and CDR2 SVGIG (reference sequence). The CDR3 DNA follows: TGTGCCTGGAGTGTACGGCGGGTACCCCTCCACTTT. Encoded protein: CAWSVRRVPLHF.

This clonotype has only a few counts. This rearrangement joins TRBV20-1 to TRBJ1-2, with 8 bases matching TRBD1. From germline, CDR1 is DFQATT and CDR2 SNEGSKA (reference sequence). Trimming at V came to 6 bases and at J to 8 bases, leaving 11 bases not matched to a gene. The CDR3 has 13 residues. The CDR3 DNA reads TGCAGTGCCCCTGGACAGGGAGGATTCGGCTACACCTTC. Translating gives CSAPGQGGFGYTF.

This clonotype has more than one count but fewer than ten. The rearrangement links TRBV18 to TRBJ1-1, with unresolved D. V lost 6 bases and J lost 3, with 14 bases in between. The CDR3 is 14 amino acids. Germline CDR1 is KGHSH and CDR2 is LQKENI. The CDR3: CASSLAQEDTEAFF. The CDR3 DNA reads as TGTGCCAGCTCCTTGGCGCAGGAGGACACTGAAGCTTTCTTT.

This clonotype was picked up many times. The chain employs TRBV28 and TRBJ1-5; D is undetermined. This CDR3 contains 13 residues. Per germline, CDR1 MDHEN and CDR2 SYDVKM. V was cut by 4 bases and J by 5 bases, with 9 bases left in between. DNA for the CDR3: TGTGCCAGCAGTTCACAGTTGGATCAGCCCCAGCATTTT. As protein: CASSSQLDQPQHF.

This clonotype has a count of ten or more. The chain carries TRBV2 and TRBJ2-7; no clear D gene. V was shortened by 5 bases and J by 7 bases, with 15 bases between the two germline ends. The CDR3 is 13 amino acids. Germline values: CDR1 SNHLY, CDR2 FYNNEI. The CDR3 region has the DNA TGTGCCAGCAGTCCAGCCCGGGCAGGTGAGCAGTACTTC. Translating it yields CASSPARAGEQYF.

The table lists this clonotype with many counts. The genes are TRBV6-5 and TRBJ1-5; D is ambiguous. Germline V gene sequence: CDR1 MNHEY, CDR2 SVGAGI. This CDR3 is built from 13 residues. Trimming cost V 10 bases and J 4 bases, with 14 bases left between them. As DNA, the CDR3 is TGTGCCACCTCCGGGGATGGGAATCAGCCCCAGCATTTT. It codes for CATSGDGNQPQHF.

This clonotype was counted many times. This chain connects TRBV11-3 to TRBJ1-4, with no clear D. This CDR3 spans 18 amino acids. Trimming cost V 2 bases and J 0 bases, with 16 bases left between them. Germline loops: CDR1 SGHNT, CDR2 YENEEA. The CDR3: CASSLKYREFATNEKLFF. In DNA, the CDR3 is TGTGCCAGCAGCTTAAAGTACAGAGAATTTGCAACTAATGAAAAACTGTTTTTT.

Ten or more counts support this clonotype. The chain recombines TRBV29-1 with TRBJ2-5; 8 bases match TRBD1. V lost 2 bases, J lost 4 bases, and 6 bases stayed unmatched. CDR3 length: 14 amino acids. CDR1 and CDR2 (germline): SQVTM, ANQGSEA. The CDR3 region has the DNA TGCAGCGTTGAACCGGACAGGGTCGGAGAGACCCAGTACTTC. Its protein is CSVEPDRVGETQYF.

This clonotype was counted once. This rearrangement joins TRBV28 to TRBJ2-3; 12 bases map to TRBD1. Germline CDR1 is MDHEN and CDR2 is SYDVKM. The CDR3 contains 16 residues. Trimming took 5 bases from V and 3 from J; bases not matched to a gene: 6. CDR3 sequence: CASSTGQGAKTDTQYF. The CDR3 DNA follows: TGTGCCAGCAGTACGGGACAGGGGGCAAAGACAGATACGCAGTATTTT. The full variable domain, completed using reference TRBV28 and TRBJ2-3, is DVKVTQSSRYLVKRTGEKVFLECVQDMDHENMFWYRQDPGLGLRLIYFSYDVKMKEKGDIPEGYSVSREKKERFSLILESASTNQTSMYLCASSTGQGAKTDTQYFGPGTRLTVL.

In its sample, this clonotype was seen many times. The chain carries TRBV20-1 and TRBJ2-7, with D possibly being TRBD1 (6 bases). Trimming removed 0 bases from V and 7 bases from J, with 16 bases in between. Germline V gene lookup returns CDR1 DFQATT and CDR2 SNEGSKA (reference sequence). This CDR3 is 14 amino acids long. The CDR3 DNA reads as TGCAGTGCTAGAGAGGGGGCCGGGGCGGAGGAGCAGTACTTC. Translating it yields CSAREGAGAEEQYF.